Presented here are 27 T cell receptor beta chains from one specimen sequenced in a study of blood T cells in healthy people across ages. Combining a sample-barcoded 5' primer with a J-beta primer mix, a second PCR ran for about 7 to 11 cycles. TCRdb ran MiXCR on the 5' RACE reads and lists one entry per CDR3 protein. The data show about 780,000 distinct CDR3 sequences, 20% to 30% seen once. These data are also associated with another study on T cells of mothers and their children.

Sequencing input: blood. The source is a boy under 18 in good health.

This clonotype was recorded a few times. The CDR3 region is CASSGEGASLTF. The DNA of the CDR3 is TGTGCCAGCAGCGGGGAGGGGGCGTCTCTCACCTTC. The J gene is TRBJ1-2, the V gene TRBV11-2, with TRBD1 matching 7 bases. V lost 5 bases and J lost 13; bases outside the gene matches: 10. In germline, CDR1 is SGHAT, CDR2 FQNNGV. The length of the CDR3 is 12 residues.

This clonotype turned up a few times. J is TRBJ1-2 and V is TRBV20-1; D gene uncertain. The CDR3 is 12 amino acids. The V gene lost 4 bases and the J gene lost 3 bases, with 9 bases spanning the gap. Germline V gene sequence: CDR1 DFQATT, CDR2 SNEGSKA (reference sequence). The CDR3 loop reads CSATKGDYGYTF. The CDR3 DNA follows: TGCAGTGCTACAAAGGGTGACTATGGCTACACCTTC.

A few counts support this clonotype. The rearrangement uses TRBV7-2 and TRBJ2-7, with 12 bases that match TRBD2. The DNA end lines up better with TRBJ2-1; the J call may be wrong. CDR3 length equals 17 residues. The germline gives CDR1 SGHTA, CDR2 FQGNSA. CDR3 nucleotides: TGTGCCAGCAGCATTGGGACTAGCGGGTTACACCGCGGTAAGCAGTTCTTC. It codes for CASSIGTSGLHRGKQFF.

This sequence joins TRBV6-6 and TRBJ1-4; D possibly corresponds to TRBD1 (5 bases). V was trimmed by 0 bases and J by 6 bases, leaving 11 bases between them. From germline, CDR1 is MNHNY and CDR2 SVGAGI (reference sequence). The CDR3 totals 15 residues. This CDR3 reads CASSYSIGRDEKLFF. CDR3 DNA: TGTGCCAGCAGTTACTCGATAGGCAGGGATGAAAAACTGTTTTTT.

This clonotype came up a few times. J is TRBJ2-7 and V is TRBV29-1; possible D gene TRBD2, 5 bases. The J call is doubtful: the DNA matches TRBJ2-1 better. CDR1 is SQVTM and CDR2 is ANQGSEA in the germline V gene. The CDR3 covers 15 residues. This CDR3 reads CSVVRGFYQFNEQFF. As DNA, the CDR3 is TGCAGCGTTGTTCGGGGTTTTTATCAATTCAATGAGCAGTTCTTC.

This chain joins TRBV20-1 and TRBJ1-4; the match to TRBD1 covers 8 bases. Germline V gene lookup returns CDR1 DFQATT and CDR2 SNEGSKA (reference sequence). The CDR3 is made up of 14 amino acids. V shed 6 bases and J 0 bases; nucleotides not matched to a gene: 3. CDR3 DNA: TGCAGTGCCACACAGGGGGCAACTAATGAAAAACTGTTTTTT. Its protein is CSATQGATNEKLFF.

The V and J genes are TRBV19 and TRBJ2-1; no definite D call. The end of the DNA aligns better with TRBJ2-7, so the J call may be wrong. The CDR3 has 12 amino acids. From germline, CDR1 is LNHDA and CDR2 SQIVND (reference sequence). CDR3 sequence reads: CASTDNSYEQYF. The CDR3 DNA is TGTGCCAGTACCGACAACTCCTACGAGCAGTACTTC.

CDR3 residues: CASSLGGGDYSPLHF. The CDR3 DNA is TGTGCCAGCAGCTTAGGGGGCGGAGACTATTCACCCCTCCACTTT. The chain is built from TRBV7-9 and TRBJ1-6; D is perhaps TRBD1 (5 bases). This CDR3 has 15 amino acids. CDR1 is SEHNR, CDR2 FQNEAQ, per germline (reference sequence). V lost 1 base and J lost 8, with 12 bases in between.

The genes are TRBV18 and TRBJ2-7; D is uncertain. V gave up 2 bases and J gave up 3 bases, with 11 bases separating them. The CDR3 loop spans 14 amino acids. Germline loops: CDR1 KGHSH, CDR2 LQKENI. The CDR3 is CASSPVTNNYEQYF. The CDR3 region has the DNA TGTGCCAGCTCACCAGTTACGAATAACTACGAGCAGTACTTC.

Only a few counts were recorded for this clonotype. CDR3 bases: TGTGCCACCAGCAGAGATCGTACCTACGAGCAGTACTTC. This gives the protein CATSRDRTYEQYF. The chain uses TRBV15 and TRBJ2-5, with D unclear. The tail of the sequence fits TRBJ2-7 better, so the J call may be wrong. Looked up from germline, CDR1 is LNHNV and CDR2 is YYDKDF (reference sequence). The length of the CDR3 is 13 residues.

The chain employs TRBV12-3 or TRBV12-4 and TRBJ1-5, with TRBD1 identical over 7 bases. V lost 6 bases and J lost 4; bases outside the gene matches: 6. This CDR3 contains 14 residues. The CDR3 spells CASRWTGGNQPQHF. In nucleotides, the CDR3 is TGTGCCAGCAGGTGGACAGGAGGTAATCAGCCCCAGCATTTT.

This chain connects TRBV20-1 to TRBJ2-5, with D perhaps TRBD2 (6 bases). Germline CDR1 DFQATT, CDR2 SNEGSKA (reference sequence). V was shortened by 6 bases and J by 4 bases, with 15 bases between the two germline ends. This CDR3 comprises 13 residues. This CDR3 is CSARFGTGETQYF. CDR3 bases: TGCAGTGCCAGATTCGGGACTGGAGAGACCCAGTACTTC.

Here the CDR3 DNA reads TGTGCCAGCAGCTTGACACAGGGTTCCAACGAGCAGTACTTC. As protein: CASSLTQGSNEQYF. The V and J genes are TRBV7-9 and TRBJ2-7, with D possibly TRBD1 on 6 matching bases. With 3 bases removed from V and 5 bases from J, the gap between germline ends came to 14 bases. The CDR3 extends over 14 amino acids. Germline-derived CDR1 and CDR2 are SEHNR and FQNEAQ (reference sequence).

The rearrangement joins TRBV6-1 to TRBJ1-1; D gene unclear. Germline CDR1 is MNHNS and CDR2 is SASEGT. The CDR3 consists of 12 residues. V lost 2 bases and J lost 6, with 7 bases in between. The chain's CDR3 is CASSENAAEAFF. The DNA of the CDR3 is TGTGCCAGCAGTGAAAATGCGGCTGAAGCTTTCTTT.

The gene calls are TRBV6-5 and TRBJ1-1; possibly TRBD1 for D (6 bases). Trimming pared 2 bases from V and 1 base from J, leaving 8 bases between. This CDR3 region has 14 residues. Per the germline V gene, CDR1 is MNHEY and CDR2 is SVGAGI. The CDR3 sequence: CASSYTTGNTEAFF. CDR3 in DNA: TGTGCCAGCAGTTACACGACAGGGAACACTGAAGCTTTCTTT.

This clonotype turned up a few times. This chain joins TRBV9 and TRBJ2-2; the D gene is possibly TRBD2 (5 bases). This CDR3 spans 16 amino acids. CDR1 is SGDLS and CDR2 is YYNGEE in the germline V gene. V was shortened by 0 bases and J by 4 bases, with 13 bases between the two germline ends. The CDR3 coding sequence is TGTGCCAGCAGCGTAGCCTGGCGGGCCGGCACCGGGGAGCTGTTTTTT. It codes for CASSVAWRAGTGELFF.

V and J are TRBV28 and TRBJ2-7; D call uncertain. Trimming removed 3 bases at V and 10 bases at J, with 19 bases between. Germline CDR1 MDHEN, CDR2 SYDVKM. This CDR3 contains 14 residues. CDR3 in DNA: TGTGCCAGCAGTTTCATATCTGGGCAAGAGATCCAGTACTTC. The encoded protein is CASSFISGQEIQYF.

This chain joins TRBV10-1 and TRBJ2-1; D is uncertain. V was cut by 0 bases and J by 7 bases, with 7 bases left in between. This CDR3 contains 13 residues. The germline V gene encodes CDR1 WNHNN and CDR2 SYGVQD (reference sequence). The CDR3 nucleotides are TGCGCCAGCAGTGAGTCTGGTGGGAATGAGCAGTTCTTC. Its translation is CASSESGGNEQFF.

The chain combines TRBV19 with TRBJ1-5, with D unclear. The V gene lost 1 base and the J gene lost 4 bases, with 11 bases spanning the gap. This CDR3 has 15 residues. The germline gives CDR1 LNHDA, CDR2 SQIVND (reference sequence). The CDR3 region has the DNA TGTGCCAGTAGTATAGGGGCAGGCCCGAATCAGCCCCAGCATTTT. Its protein product is CASSIGAGPNQPQHF.

This chain links TRBV28 with TRBJ2-7; 7 nucleotides line up with TRBD1. The CDR3 consists of 15 residues. Unmatched junction bases numbered 6, after V lost 3 bases and J lost 1 base. Germline CDR1 and CDR2: MDHEN and SYDVKM. The CDR3 is CASSFRGQLSYEQYF. The CDR3 region has the DNA TGTGCCAGCAGTTTTAGGGGACAGCTTTCCTACGAGCAGTACTTC.

The J gene is TRBJ1-1, the V gene TRBV7-2, with TRBD1 matching 7 bases. The CDR3 consists of 15 residues. Germline values: CDR1 SGHTA, CDR2 FQGNSA. Trimming cost V 3 bases and J 1 base; bases outside gene matches: 5. The DNA for the CDR3 is TGTGCCAGCAGCTTCAGGGGGAGAGCGAACACTGAAGCTTTCTTT. It yields the protein CASSFRGRANTEAFF.

For the CDR3, the DNA is TGTGCCACCACCACACCCCAGAGGGAGGAAAAACTGTTTTTT. It encodes CATTTPQREEKLFF. This chain uses TRBV24-1 with TRBJ1-4, with D unclear. This CDR3 spans 14 amino acids. The V end was cut by 8 bases, the J end by 8 bases, with 17 bases between. Germline V gene lookup returns CDR1 KGHDR and CDR2 SFDVKD.

J is TRBJ1-1 and V is TRBV4-1; D ambiguous. Trimming took 4 bases from V and 3 from J, leaving 12 bases between them. Germline CDR1 is MGHRA and CDR2 is YSYEKL. This CDR3 region has 14 residues. CDR3 nucleotides: TGCGCCAGCAGCCTAATAACAACGGACACTGAAGCTTTCTTT. Amino acids: CASSLITTDTEAFF.

This clonotype has only a few counts. The rearrangement links TRBV12-3 or TRBV12-4 to TRBJ2-5, with TRBD1 matching over 11 bases. The DNA end is more similar to TRBJ2-1, so the J call may be wrong. This CDR3 has 15 amino acids. In DNA, the CDR3 is TGTGCCAGCAGCCCCGGGACAGGGGGGTCCTATGAGCAGTTCTTC. It yields the protein CASSPGTGGSYEQFF.

A few counts support this clonotype. The chain carries TRBV13 and TRBJ2-5, with 8 bases lining up with TRBD2. From germline, CDR1 is PRHDT and CDR2 FYEKMQ (reference sequence). CDR3 length equals 16 residues. The trim removed 4 bases at V and 1 base at J, leaving 8 bases unmatched. DNA of the CDR3: TGTGCCAGCAGCTCCTCCGGGCGGGGGGCCCAAGAGACCCAGTACTTC. As protein: CASSSSGRGAQETQYF.

This clonotype has more than one count but fewer than ten. The rearrangement uses TRBV12-3 or TRBV12-4 and TRBJ1-4, with D unresolved. CDR3 length: 11 amino acids. The V and J ends lost 9 bases and 8 bases respectively, with 10 bases between them. This CDR3 is CASSALEKLFF. The DNA of the CDR3 is TGTGCCAGTAGTGCTCTGGAAAAACTGTTTTTT.

The chain joins TRBV19 to TRBJ1-4, with 7 bases identical to TRBD1. V was clipped by 9 bases and J by 6 bases; unmatched bases: 10. Per germline, CDR1 LNHDA and CDR2 SQIVND (reference sequence). The CDR3 contains 14 residues. The CDR3 is CARLRGQTDEKLFF. The CDR3, as DNA: TGTGCCAGGTTAAGGGGACAGACCGATGAAAAACTGTTTTTT. The whole variable domain, filled in from reference TRBV19 and TRBJ1-4, reads DGGITQSPKYLFRKEGQNVTLSCEQNLNHDAMYWYRQDPGQGLRLIYYSQIVNDFQKGDIAEGYSVSREKKESFPLTVTSAQKNPTAFYLCARLRGQTDEKLFFGSGTQLSVL.